Below, one T cell receptor beta chain is given with its context. The data are from a study of blood T cell repertoires in COVID-19. The wider study: In each case, the material was cDNA or gDNA derived from T cells, B-cell-depleted T cells, or PBMCs.

From germline, CDR1 is WNHNN and CDR2 SYGVQD (reference sequence). V dropped 3 bases and J dropped 2 bases, with 8 bases sitting between them. The CDR3 runs 14 residues. Authors' processing steps: Amplification of reference gene primers was used by the study to estimate nucleated cell counts. The table came from immunoSEQ multiplex PCR; TCRdb's copy has only in-frame clones and leaves some out. That table supplies the V and J calls and clone size; D and trimming were determined from the DNA. The repertoire has a few hundred thousand clones, approximately 80% of them found once; the top ten carry 15%. The study recruited people aged roughly 18 to 89 years across more than 20 US areas. Cohorts were based on clinical histories the participants reported.

This TCR came from a man aged 40-55 years who had recovered from COVID-19. This sequence joins TRBV10-1 and TRBJ2-1, with D maybe TRBD2 (5 bases). Sequencing was carried out using PBMCs or T cells enriched from blood (not recorded which). The CDR3 coding sequence is TGCGCCAGCAGTGAAACGACTACCTACAATGAGCAGTTCTTC. It yields the protein CASSETTTYNEQFF.